Listed below are T cell receptor beta chains from one sample, sequenced in a study of beta chain features in type 1 diabetes. Assay: immunoSEQ multiplex PCR; the TCRdb copy retains only in-frame clones and omits some. The sample comprises nearly 700,000 clones, around an eighth of which are singletons, and approximately 0.02% rests with the top ten. The sample taken for sequencing was naive CD4+ T cells from blood. Receptors were obtained from a man aged 18-30 years with type 1 diabetes. Each CDR3 is given without its conserved first and last residue. The order of the fields is V gene, J gene, CDR3 protein.

V: TRBV18; J: TRBJ2-3; CDR3: ASSPRPGSDTQY
V: TRBV10-3; J: TRBJ2-3; CDR3: AIKGVADTQY
V: TRBV6-1; J: TRBJ1-6; CDR3: ASSEWSGGNNSPLH
V: TRBV7-2; J: TRBJ2-2; CDR3: ASSHALGVDGELF
V: TRBV10-1; J: TRBJ2-3; CDR3: ASSGSGGNTDTQY
V: TRBV10-3; J: TRBJ2-1; CDR3: AISLPGLAENEQF
V: TRBV27; J: TRBJ1-2; CDR3: ASSQADRVSYGYT
V: TRBV4-1; J: TRBJ2-1; CDR3: ASSQMGSGGEGRNEQF
V: TRBV5-6; J: TRBJ2-3; CDR3: ASSLADTQY
V: TRBV5-4; J: TRBJ2-7; CDR3: ASSLSPDRRLDEQY
V: TRBV6-5; J: TRBJ1-1; CDR3: ASSYPGGNTEAF
V: TRBV7-8; J: TRBJ1-6; CDR3: ASSSFPGTGGGNSPLH
V: TRBV5-1; J: TRBJ2-1; CDR3: ASSLDRTSYNEQF
V: TRBV6-1; J: TRBJ1-2; CDR3: ASSASTGDYGYT
V: TRBV30; J: TRBJ1-2; CDR3: AWSVADLGYGYT
V: TRBV9; J: TRBJ2-2; CDR3: ASSPASGSRTGELF
V: TRBV6-5; J: TRBJ1-4; CDR3: ASGSGANEKLF
V: TRBV6-5; J: TRBJ2-5; CDR3: ASTPRDSWQETQY
V: TRBV18; J: TRBJ2-3; CDR3: ASSLTGTSGGTDTQY
V: TRBV6-5; J: TRBJ1-6; CDR3: ASSYPNSPLH
V: TRBV5-4; J: TRBJ1-2; CDR3: ASSLAGGSPPYGYT
V: TRBV5-1; J: TRBJ1-1; CDR3: ASSLGEMNTEAF
V: TRBV5-6; J: TRBJ1-3; CDR3: ASSPPDRENTTY
V: TRBV28; J: TRBJ1-5; CDR3: ASSLGDGSNQPQH
V: TRBV30; J: TRBJ2-3; CDR3: ACNTGTNTDTQY
V: TRBV5-1; J: TRBJ2-1; CDR3: ASSLGSLFTRSYNEQF
V: TRBV7-9; J: TRBJ2-5; CDR3: ASRVEAQETQY
V: TRBV5-1; J: TRBJ1-1; CDR3: ASSLGTGGRNTEAF
V: TRBV7-8; J: TRBJ1-5; CDR3: ASSPRRGQVEQPQH
V: TRBV10-3; J: TRBJ2-5; CDR3: AISESTAGETQY
V: TRBV10-3; J: TRBJ1-2; CDR3: AITLDRNYGYT
V: TRBV10-3; J: TRBJ2-3; CDR3: AISDPTRVGTDTQY
V: TRBV5-1; J: TRBJ2-1; CDR3: ASSLDGRTGEQF